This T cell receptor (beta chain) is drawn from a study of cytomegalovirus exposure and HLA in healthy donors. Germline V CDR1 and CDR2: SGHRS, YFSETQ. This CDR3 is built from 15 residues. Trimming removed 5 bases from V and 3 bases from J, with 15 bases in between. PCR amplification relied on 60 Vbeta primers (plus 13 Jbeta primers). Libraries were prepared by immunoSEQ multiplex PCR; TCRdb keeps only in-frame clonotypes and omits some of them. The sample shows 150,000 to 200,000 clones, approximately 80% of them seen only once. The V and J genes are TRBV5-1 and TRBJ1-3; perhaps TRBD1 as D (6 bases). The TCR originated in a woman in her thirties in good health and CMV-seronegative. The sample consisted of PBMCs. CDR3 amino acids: CASSILQGSGNTIYF. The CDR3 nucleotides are TGCGCCAGCAGTATACTACAGGGAAGTGGAAACACCATATATTTT.